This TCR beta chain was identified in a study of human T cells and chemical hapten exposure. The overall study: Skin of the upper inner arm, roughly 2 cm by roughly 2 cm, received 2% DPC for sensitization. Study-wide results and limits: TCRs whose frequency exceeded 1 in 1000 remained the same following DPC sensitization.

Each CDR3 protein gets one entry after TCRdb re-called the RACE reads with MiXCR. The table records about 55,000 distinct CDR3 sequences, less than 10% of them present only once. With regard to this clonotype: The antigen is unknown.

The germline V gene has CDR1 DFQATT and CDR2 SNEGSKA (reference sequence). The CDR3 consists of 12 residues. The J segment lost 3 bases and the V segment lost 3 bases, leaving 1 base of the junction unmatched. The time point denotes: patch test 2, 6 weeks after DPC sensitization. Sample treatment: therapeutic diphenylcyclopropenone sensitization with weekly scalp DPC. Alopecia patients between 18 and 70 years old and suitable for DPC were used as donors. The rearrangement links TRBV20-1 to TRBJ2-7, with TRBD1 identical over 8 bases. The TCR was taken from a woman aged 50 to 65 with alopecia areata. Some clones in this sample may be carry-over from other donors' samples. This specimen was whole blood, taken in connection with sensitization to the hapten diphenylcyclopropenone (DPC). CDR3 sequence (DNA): TGCAGTGCTAGGGACAGGGACTACGAGCAGTACTTC. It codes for CSARDRDYEQYF.